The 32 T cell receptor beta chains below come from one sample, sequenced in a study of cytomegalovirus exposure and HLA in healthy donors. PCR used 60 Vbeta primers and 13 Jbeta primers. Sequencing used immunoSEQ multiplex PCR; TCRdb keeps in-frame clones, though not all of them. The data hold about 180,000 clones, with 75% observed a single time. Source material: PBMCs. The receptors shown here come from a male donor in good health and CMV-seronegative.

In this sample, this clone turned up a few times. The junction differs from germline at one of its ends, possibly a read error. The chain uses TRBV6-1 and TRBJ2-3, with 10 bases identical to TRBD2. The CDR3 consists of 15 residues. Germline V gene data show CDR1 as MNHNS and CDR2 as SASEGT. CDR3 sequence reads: CASSEGLADTDTQYF. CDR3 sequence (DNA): TGTGCCAGCAGCGAAGGACTAGCGGACACAGATACGCAGTATTTT.

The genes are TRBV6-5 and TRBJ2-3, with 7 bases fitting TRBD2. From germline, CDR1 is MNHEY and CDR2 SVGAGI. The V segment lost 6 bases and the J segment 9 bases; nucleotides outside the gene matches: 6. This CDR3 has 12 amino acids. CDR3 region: CASSLGGRTQYF. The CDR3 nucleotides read TGTGCCAGCAGCCTCGGGGGGAGAACGCAGTATTTT.

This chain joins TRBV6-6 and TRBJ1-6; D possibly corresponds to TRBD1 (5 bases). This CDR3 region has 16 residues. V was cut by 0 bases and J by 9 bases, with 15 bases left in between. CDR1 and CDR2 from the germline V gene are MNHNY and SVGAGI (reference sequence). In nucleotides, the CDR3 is TGTGCCAGCAGTTACTCGCAGGGTAGGATAGGTTCACCCCTCCACTTT. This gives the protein CASSYSQGRIGSPLHF.

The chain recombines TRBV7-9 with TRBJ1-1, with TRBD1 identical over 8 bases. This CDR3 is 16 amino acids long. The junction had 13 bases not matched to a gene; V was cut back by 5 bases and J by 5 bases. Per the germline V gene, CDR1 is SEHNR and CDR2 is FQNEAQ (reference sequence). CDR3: CASSNGQGLPSTEAFF. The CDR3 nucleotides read TGTGCCAGCAGCAACGGACAGGGTCTGCCTAGTACTGAAGCTTTCTTT. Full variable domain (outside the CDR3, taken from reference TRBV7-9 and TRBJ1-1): DTGVSQNPRHKITKRGQNVTFRCDPISEHNRLYWYRQTLGQGPEFLTYFQNEAQLEKSRLLSDRFSAERPKGSFSTLEIQRTEQGDSAMYLCASSNGQGLPSTEAFFGQGTRLTVV.

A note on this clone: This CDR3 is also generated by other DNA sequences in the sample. The CDR3 is CASSQGYLAGGGELFF. Written as DNA, the CDR3 is TGTGCCAGCAGCCAAGGGTACCTAGCGGGGGGCGGGGAGCTGTTTTTT. V is TRBV4-2 and J is TRBJ2-2; 11 bases match TRBD2. Germline CDR1 LGHNA, CDR2 YNFKEQ. The CDR3 contains 16 residues. J gave up 7 bases and V 1 base, and 5 bases lay outside the gene matches.

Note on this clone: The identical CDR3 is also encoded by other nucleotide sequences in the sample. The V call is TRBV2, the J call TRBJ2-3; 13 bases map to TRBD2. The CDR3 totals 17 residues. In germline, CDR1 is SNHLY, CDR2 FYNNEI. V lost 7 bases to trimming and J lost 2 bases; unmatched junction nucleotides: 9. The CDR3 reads CASNTGLAGSNTDTQYF. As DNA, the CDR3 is TGTGCCAGCAACACGGGACTAGCGGGATCAAACACAGATACGCAGTATTTT.

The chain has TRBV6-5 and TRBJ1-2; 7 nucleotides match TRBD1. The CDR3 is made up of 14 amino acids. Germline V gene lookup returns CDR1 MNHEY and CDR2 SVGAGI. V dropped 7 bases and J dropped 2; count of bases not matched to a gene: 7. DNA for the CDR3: TGTGCCAGCACGACAGGGACGATGAACTATGGCTACACCTTC. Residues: CASTTGTMNYGYTF.

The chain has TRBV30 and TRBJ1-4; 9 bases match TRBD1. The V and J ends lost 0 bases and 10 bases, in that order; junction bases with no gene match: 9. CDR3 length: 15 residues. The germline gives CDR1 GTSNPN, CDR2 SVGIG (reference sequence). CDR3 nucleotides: TGTGCCTGGAGTGTACGACAGGGGGGTATCGGAAAACTGTTTTTT. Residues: CAWSVRQGGIGKLFF.

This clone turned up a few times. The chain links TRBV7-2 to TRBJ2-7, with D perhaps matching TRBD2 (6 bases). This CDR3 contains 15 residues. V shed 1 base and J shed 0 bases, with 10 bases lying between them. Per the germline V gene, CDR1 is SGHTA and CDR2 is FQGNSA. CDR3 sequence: CASSLVAASSYEQYF. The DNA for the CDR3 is TGTGCCAGCAGCTTAGTAGCGGCAAGCTCCTACGAGCAGTACTTC.

CDR3 in DNA: TGTGCCAGCAGCCAAGACGAGGCGACGGGAACCAAAAACATTCAGTACTTC. Translating gives CASSQDEATGTKNIQYF. V and J are TRBV14 and TRBJ2-4, with D possibly TRBD2 on 5 matching bases. V shed 0 bases and J shed 2 bases, with 14 bases lying between them. The CDR3 has 17 amino acids. Looked up from germline, CDR1 is SGHDN and CDR2 is FVKESK.

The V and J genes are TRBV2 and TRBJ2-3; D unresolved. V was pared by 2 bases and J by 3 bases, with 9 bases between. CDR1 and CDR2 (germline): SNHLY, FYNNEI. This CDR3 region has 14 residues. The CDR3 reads CASSEWRPTDTQYF. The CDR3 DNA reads TGTGCCAGCAGTGAATGGCGGCCAACAGATACGCAGTATTTT.

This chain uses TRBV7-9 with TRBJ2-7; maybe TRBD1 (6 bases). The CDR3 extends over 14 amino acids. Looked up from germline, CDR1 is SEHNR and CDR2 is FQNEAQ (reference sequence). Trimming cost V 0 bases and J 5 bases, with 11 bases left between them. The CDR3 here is CASSLAVAGDEQYF. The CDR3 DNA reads TGTGCCAGCAGCTTAGCGGTCGCAGGGGACGAGCAGTACTTC.

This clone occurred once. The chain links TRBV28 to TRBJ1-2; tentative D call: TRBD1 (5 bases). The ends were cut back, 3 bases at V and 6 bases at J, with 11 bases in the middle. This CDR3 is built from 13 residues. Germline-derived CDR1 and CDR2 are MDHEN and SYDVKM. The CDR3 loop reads CASSFQGAHGYTF. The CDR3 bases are TGTGCCAGCAGTTTTCAGGGTGCCCATGGCTACACCTTC.

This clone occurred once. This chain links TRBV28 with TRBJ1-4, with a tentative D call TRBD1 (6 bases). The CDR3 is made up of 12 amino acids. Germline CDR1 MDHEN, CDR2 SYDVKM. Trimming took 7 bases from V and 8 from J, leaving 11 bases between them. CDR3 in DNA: TGTGCCAGCACCCCAAGGGGGGAAAAACTGTTTTTT. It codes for CASTPRGEKLFF.

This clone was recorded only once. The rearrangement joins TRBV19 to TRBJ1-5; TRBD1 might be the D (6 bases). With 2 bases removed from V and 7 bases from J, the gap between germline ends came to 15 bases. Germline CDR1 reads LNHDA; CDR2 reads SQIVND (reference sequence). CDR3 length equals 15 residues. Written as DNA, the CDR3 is TGTGCCAGTAGTATACGTCCCAGGGGAGGGCAGCCCCAGCATTTT. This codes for CASSIRPRGGQPQHF.

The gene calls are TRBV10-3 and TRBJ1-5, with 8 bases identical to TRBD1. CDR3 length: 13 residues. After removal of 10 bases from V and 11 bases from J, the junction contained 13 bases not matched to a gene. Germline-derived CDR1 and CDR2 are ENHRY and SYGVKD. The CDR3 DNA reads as TGTGCCACCCTCGAACAGGGGGAGGGGGCCCAGCATTTT. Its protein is CATLEQGEGAQHF.

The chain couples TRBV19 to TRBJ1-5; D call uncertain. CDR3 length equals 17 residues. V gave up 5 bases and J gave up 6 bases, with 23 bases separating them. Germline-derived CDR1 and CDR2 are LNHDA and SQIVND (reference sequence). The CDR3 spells CASSVGPRGGRTQPQHF. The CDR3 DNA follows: TGTGCCAGTAGTGTAGGGCCCCGGGGAGGGCGAACTCAGCCCCAGCATTTT.

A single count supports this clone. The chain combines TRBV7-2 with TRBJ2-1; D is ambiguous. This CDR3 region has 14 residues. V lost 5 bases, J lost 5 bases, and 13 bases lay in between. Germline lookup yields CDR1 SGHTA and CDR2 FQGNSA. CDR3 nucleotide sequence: TGTGCCAGCAGCCCGCGCTCCTTTAACAATGAGCAGTTCTTC. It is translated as CASSPRSFNNEQFF. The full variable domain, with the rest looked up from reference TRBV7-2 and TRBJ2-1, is GAGVSQSPSNKVTEKGKDVELRCDPISGHTALYWYRQSLGQGLEFLIYFQGNSAPDKSGLPSDRFSAERTGGSVSTLTIQRTQQEDSAVYLCASSPRSFNNEQFFGPGTRLTVL.

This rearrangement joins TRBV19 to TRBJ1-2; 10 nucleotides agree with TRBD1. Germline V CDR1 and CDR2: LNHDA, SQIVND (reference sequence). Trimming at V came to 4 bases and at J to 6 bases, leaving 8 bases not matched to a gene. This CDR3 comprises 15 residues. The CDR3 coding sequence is TGTGCCAGTAGTACCACTGGGACAGGGGACAATGGCTACACCTTC. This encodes CASSTTGTGDNGYTF. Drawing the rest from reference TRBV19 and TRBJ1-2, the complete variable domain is DGGITQSPKYLFRKEGQNVTLSCEQNLNHDAMYWYRQDPGQGLRLIYYSQIVNDFQKGDIAEGYSVSREKKESFPLTVTSAQKNPTAFYLCASSTTGTGDNGYTFGSGTRLTVV.

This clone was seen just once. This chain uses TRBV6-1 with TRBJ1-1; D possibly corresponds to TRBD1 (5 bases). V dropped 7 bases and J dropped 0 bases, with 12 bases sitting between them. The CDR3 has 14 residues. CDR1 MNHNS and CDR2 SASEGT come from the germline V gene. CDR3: CASTTQGVNTEAFF. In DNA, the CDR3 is TGTGCCAGCACTACCCAAGGGGTGAACACTGAAGCTTTCTTT.

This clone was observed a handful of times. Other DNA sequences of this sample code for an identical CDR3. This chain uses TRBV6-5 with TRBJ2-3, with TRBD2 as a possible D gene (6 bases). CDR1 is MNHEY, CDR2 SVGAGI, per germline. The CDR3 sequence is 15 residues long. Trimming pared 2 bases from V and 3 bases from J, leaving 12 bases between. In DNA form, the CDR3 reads TGTGCCAGCAGTTACGGGCAGGGAGGAACAGATACGCAGTATTTT. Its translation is CASSYGQGGTDTQYF.

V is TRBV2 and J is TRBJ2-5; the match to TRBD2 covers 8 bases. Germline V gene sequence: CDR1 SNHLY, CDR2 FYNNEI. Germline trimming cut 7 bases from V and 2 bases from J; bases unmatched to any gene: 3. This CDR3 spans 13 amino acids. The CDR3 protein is CASKRELQETQYF. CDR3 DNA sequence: TGTGCCAGCAAGCGGGAGTTACAAGAGACCCAGTACTTC. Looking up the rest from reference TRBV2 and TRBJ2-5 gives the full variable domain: EPEVTQTPSHQVTQMGQEVILRCVPISNHLYFYWYRQILGQKVEFLVSFYNNEISEKSEIFDDQFSVERPDGSNFTLKIRSTKLEDSAMYFCASKRELQETQYFGPGTRLLVL.

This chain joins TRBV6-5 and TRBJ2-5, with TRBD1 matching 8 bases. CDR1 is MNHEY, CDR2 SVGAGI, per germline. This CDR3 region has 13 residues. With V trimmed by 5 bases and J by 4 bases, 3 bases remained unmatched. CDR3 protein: CASSRTGLETQYF. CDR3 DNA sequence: TGTGCCAGCAGTCGGACAGGGCTAGAGACCCAGTACTTC.

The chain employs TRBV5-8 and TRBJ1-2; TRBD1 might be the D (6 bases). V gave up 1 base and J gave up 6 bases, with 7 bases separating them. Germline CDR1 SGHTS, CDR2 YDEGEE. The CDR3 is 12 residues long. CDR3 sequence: CASSLTGNGYTF. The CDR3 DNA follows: TGTGCCAGCAGCTTGACAGGGAATGGCTACACCTTC.

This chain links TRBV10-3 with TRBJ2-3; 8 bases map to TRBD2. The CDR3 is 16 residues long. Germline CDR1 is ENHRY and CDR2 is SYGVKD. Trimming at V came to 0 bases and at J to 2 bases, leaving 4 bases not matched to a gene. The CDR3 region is CAISESSGGTTDTQYF. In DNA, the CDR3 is TGTGCCATCAGTGAGTCATCGGGAGGGACCACAGATACGCAGTATTTT.

CDR3 sequence reads: CASSLAQNTPDVPYF. The CDR3 DNA sequence: TGTGCCAGCAGCTTAGCCCAGAATACACCCGATGTTCCGTATTTT. This chain connects TRBV7-9 to TRBJ2-3; D is uncertain. This CDR3 comprises 15 residues. Germline CDR1 is SEHNR and CDR2 is FQNEAQ (reference sequence). V lost 0 bases and J 14 bases, leaving 21 bases between the germline ends.

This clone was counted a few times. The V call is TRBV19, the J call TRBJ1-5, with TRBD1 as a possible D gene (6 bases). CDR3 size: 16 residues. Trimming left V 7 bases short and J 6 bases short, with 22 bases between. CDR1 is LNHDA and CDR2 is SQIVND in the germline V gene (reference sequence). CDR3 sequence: CASTYTLYRAGQPQHF. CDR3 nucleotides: TGTGCCAGTACCTATACCCTCTACAGGGCGGGTCAGCCCCAGCATTTT.

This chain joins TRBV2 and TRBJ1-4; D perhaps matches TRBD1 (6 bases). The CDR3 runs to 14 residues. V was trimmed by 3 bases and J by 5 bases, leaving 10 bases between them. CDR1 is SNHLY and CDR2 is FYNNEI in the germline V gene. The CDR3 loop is CASSDGQGNEKLFF. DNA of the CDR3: TGTGCCAGCAGTGACGGGCAGGGGAATGAAAAACTGTTTTTT.

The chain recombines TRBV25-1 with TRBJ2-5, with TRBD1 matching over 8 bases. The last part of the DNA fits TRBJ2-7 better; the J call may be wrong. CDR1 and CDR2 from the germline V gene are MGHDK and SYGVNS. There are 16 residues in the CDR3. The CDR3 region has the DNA TGTGCCAGCAGTGTATCCCCCGGGACAGGAGCCTACGAGCAGTACTTC. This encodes CASSVSPGTGAYEQYF.

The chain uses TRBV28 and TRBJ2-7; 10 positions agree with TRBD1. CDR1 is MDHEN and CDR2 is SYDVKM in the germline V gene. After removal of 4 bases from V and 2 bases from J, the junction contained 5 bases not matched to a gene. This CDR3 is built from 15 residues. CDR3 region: CASSSPDRGPYEQYF. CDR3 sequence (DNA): TGTGCCAGCAGTTCACCCGACAGGGGGCCCTACGAGCAGTACTTC.

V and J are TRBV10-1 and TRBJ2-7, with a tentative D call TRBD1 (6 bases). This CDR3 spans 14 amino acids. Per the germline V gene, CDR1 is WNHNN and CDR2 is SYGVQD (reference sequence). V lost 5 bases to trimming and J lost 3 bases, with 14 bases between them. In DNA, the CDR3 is TGCGCCAGCAGTTACAGGGATTGGGACTACGAGCAGTACTTC. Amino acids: CASSYRDWDYEQYF.

The CDR3 coding sequence is TGTGCCAGCAGCCGACACATCTACAATGAGCAGTTCTTC. Translated, it gives CASSRHIYNEQFF. The V call is TRBV6-4, the J call TRBJ2-1; D call uncertain. From germline, CDR1 is MRHNA and CDR2 SNTAGT. V lost 6 bases and J lost 3, with 9 bases in between. The CDR3 runs 13 residues.